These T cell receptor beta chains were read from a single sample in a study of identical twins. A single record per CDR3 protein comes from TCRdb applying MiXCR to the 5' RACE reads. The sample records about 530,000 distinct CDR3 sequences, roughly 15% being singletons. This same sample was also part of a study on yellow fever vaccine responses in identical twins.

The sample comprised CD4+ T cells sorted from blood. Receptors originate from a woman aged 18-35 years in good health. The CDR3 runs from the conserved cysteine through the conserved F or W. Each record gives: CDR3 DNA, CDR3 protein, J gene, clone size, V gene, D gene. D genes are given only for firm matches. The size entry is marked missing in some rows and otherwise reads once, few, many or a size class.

cdr3_nt: TGCAGTGCTCTTTGGCGGGGGACAGATACGCAGTATTTT
cdr3_aa: CSALWRGTDTQYF
j_call: TRBJ2-3
clone_size: .
v_call: TRBV20-1
d_call: TRBD2

cdr3_nt: TGCAGTGCTAGAACGACAGGGATTGCCAATCAGCCCCAGCATTTT
cdr3_aa: CSARTTGIANQPQHF
j_call: TRBJ1-5
clone_size: few
v_call: TRBV20-1
d_call: TRBD1

cdr3_nt: TGTGCCACCACTAGCGGGGGGCGGAATGAGCAGTTCTTC
cdr3_aa: CATTSGGRNEQFF
j_call: TRBJ2-1
clone_size: many
v_call: TRBV6-1
d_call: TRBD2

cdr3_nt: TGTGCCAGCAGTTTTACAGGGGGTCAGCCCCAGCATTTT
cdr3_aa: CASSFTGGQPQHF
j_call: TRBJ1-5
clone_size: many
v_call: TRBV6-2/TRBV6-3
d_call: TRBD1

cdr3_nt: TGTGCCAGCAGTTTAGCGTTATGGAGGGGACGAAATGAGCAGTTCTTC
cdr3_aa: CASSLALWRGRNEQFF
j_call: TRBJ2-1
clone_size: .
v_call: TRBV12-3/TRBV12-4
d_call: .

cdr3_nt: TGCGCCAGCAGCCCGAACAAGCCCGATGAGCAGTTCTTC
cdr3_aa: CASSPNKPDEQFF
j_call: TRBJ2-1
clone_size: few
v_call: TRBV5-1
d_call: .

cdr3_nt: TGTGCCAGCAGTCTATCAGCTGGAAACACCATATATTTT
cdr3_aa: CASSLSAGNTIYF
j_call: TRBJ1-3
clone_size: many
v_call: TRBV12-3/TRBV12-4
d_call: .

cdr3_nt: TGCGCCAGCAGAAAACCTGGGGCAGAAAATGAAAAACTGTTTTTT
cdr3_aa: CASRKPGAENEKLFF
j_call: TRBJ1-4
clone_size: .
v_call: TRBV5-1
d_call: .

cdr3_nt: TGTGCCAGCAGGGGAGCGGGGTACAATGAGCAGTTCTTC
cdr3_aa: CASRGAGYNEQFF
j_call: TRBJ2-1
clone_size: .
v_call: TRBV12-3/TRBV12-4
d_call: TRBD2

cdr3_nt: TGTGCCAGCAGCACCCCAAAGGGCAGGGGGAATGAGCAGTTCTTC
cdr3_aa: CASSTPKGRGNEQFF
j_call: TRBJ2-1
clone_size: many
v_call: TRBV11-2
d_call: TRBD1

cdr3_nt: TGTGCCAGCAGCTTAGTGGGGGGCAAGTACAATGAGCAGTTCTTC
cdr3_aa: CASSLVGGKYNEQFF
j_call: TRBJ2-1
clone_size: .
v_call: TRBV7-8
d_call: .

cdr3_nt: TGTGCCAGCAGCCGTACAGGGGAGAGGGGCAAAAACATTCAGTACTTC
cdr3_aa: CASSRTGERGKNIQYF
j_call: TRBJ2-4
clone_size: few
v_call: TRBV3-1
d_call: TRBD1

cdr3_nt: TGTGCCAGCTCACCTGACTTACAAGAGACCCAGTACTTC
cdr3_aa: CASSPDLQETQYF
j_call: TRBJ2-5
clone_size: once
v_call: TRBV18
d_call: .

cdr3_nt: TGCGCCAGCAGCATTGGACAGGGCCTTAGCACCGGGGAGCTGTTTTTT
cdr3_aa: CASSIGQGLSTGELFF
j_call: TRBJ2-2
clone_size: .
v_call: TRBV5-1
d_call: TRBD1

cdr3_nt: TGTGCCAGCAGGACAGGGGGCGCTTACAATGAGCAGTTCTTC
cdr3_aa: CASRTGGAYNEQFF
j_call: TRBJ2-1
clone_size: once
v_call: TRBV28
d_call: TRBD1

cdr3_nt: TGTGCCAGCAGCAGGCCGGGCGCGTCAAGGAACATTCAGTACTTC
cdr3_aa: CASSRPGASRNIQYF
j_call: TRBJ2-4
clone_size: once
v_call: TRBV21-1
d_call: .

cdr3_nt: TGTGCCATCAGTGAGTCGAATGTGGGAAATGGCTACACCTTC
cdr3_aa: CAISESNVGNGYTF
j_call: TRBJ1-2
clone_size: few
v_call: TRBV10-3
d_call: .

cdr3_nt: TGTGCCAGCAGCTTATACCCGGGAGTAACTCTCTACAATGAGCAGTTCTTC
cdr3_aa: CASSLYPGVTLYNEQFF
j_call: TRBJ2-1
clone_size: many
v_call: TRBV5-6
d_call: .

cdr3_nt: TGTGCCAGCAGGAGGTCGGGGGCGCTGGCCGGGGAGCTGTTTTTT
cdr3_aa: CASRRSGALAGELFF
j_call: TRBJ2-2
clone_size: .
v_call: TRBV6-1
d_call: .

cdr3_nt: TGCAGTGCTAGGGGACTAGCGGGAATCGGCACAGATACGCAGTATTTT
cdr3_aa: CSARGLAGIGTDTQYF
j_call: TRBJ2-3
clone_size: few
v_call: TRBV20-1
d_call: TRBD2

cdr3_nt: TGTGCCAGCAGCCAAGAGGCCGTAGCCAAAAACATTCAGTACTTC
cdr3_aa: CASSQEAVAKNIQYF
j_call: TRBJ2-4
clone_size: .
v_call: TRBV3-1
d_call: .

cdr3_nt: TGTGCCAGCAGGAATAGCGGGACGGGTACCGGGGAGCTGTTTTTT
cdr3_aa: CASRNSGTGTGELFF
j_call: TRBJ2-2
clone_size: .
v_call: TRBV2
d_call: TRBD2

cdr3_nt: TGTGCCAGCAGTTTCGCAGACTCCTACAATGAGCAGTTCTTC
cdr3_aa: CASSFADSYNEQFF
j_call: TRBJ2-1
clone_size: .
v_call: TRBV27
d_call: .

cdr3_nt: TGTGCCAGCAGTTACAGGGGGGGTCACAATGAGCAGTTCTTC
cdr3_aa: CASSYRGGHNEQFF
j_call: TRBJ2-1
clone_size: .
v_call: TRBV6-5
d_call: .

cdr3_nt: TGCAGTGCGGGAAGGGGCTACTCCTACAATGAGCAGTTCTTC
cdr3_aa: CSAGRGYSYNEQFF
j_call: TRBJ2-1
clone_size: few
v_call: TRBV20-1
d_call: .

cdr3_nt: TGCAGCGTTAGGGGGCTGTCTCTCTGGGAGCAGTTCTTC
cdr3_aa: CSVRGLSLWEQFF
j_call: TRBJ2-1
clone_size: few
v_call: TRBV29-1
d_call: TRBD1

cdr3_nt: TGTGCCAGCAGCCAGACAGGGGGCGGGAATTCACCCCTCCACTTT
cdr3_aa: CASSQTGGGNSPLHF
j_call: TRBJ1-6
clone_size: .
v_call: TRBV3-1
d_call: TRBD1

cdr3_nt: TGTGCCAGCAGCCCACAGGGATGGTTCCCCGGGGAGCTGTTTTTT
cdr3_aa: CASSPQGWFPGELFF
j_call: TRBJ2-2
clone_size: few
v_call: TRBV7-3
d_call: .

cdr3_nt: TGTGCCAGCAGTTACGAGAGGACCACTCGCAATGAGCAGTTCTTC
cdr3_aa: CASSYERTTRNEQFF
j_call: TRBJ2-1
clone_size: few
v_call: TRBV6-5
d_call: .

cdr3_nt: TGTGCCAGCAGCTTAGCAGTCAGGGGGGGCAGAGGCGTCAATCAGCCCCAGCATTTT
cdr3_aa: CASSLAVRGGRGVNQPQHF
j_call: TRBJ1-5
clone_size: few
v_call: TRBV7-2
d_call: TRBD1

cdr3_nt: TGTGCCAGCACCCCCGGGGGGGGTGAGCAGTTCTTC
cdr3_aa: CASTPGGGEQFF
j_call: TRBJ2-1
clone_size: .
v_call: TRBV27
d_call: TRBD2

cdr3_nt: TGTGCCAGCAGCTTATACGCGGGAGGGAACTCCTACGAGCAGTACTTC
cdr3_aa: CASSLYAGGNSYEQYF
j_call: TRBJ2-7
clone_size: few
v_call: TRBV5-6
d_call: TRBD2

cdr3_nt: TGCAGTGTGCAAGAGTGGTTAACAGGGGAGAACACTGAAGCTTTCTTT
cdr3_aa: CSVQEWLTGENTEAFF
j_call: TRBJ1-1
clone_size: .
v_call: TRBV29-1
d_call: TRBD1

cdr3_nt: TGCGCCAGCAGCGGCGGGACAGCCTATGGCTACACCTTC
cdr3_aa: CASSGGTAYGYTF
j_call: TRBJ1-2
clone_size: .
v_call: TRBV5-1
d_call: TRBD1

cdr3_nt: TGTGCCAGCAGCCAACTCCTAGCGGTCCGGGCGGGTGAGCAGTTCTTC
cdr3_aa: CASSQLLAVRAGEQFF
j_call: TRBJ2-1
clone_size: .
v_call: TRBV3-1
d_call: TRBD2

cdr3_nt: TGTGCCAGCACCTCAGACAGATTTGACGGCTACACCTTC
cdr3_aa: CASTSDRFDGYTF
j_call: TRBJ1-2
clone_size: .
v_call: TRBV25-1
d_call: .

cdr3_nt: TGTGCCAGCAGTTTCGGGGGTAATTCACCCCTCCACTTT
cdr3_aa: CASSFGGNSPLHF
j_call: TRBJ1-6
clone_size: .
v_call: TRBV12-3/TRBV12-4
d_call: .

cdr3_nt: TGTGCCAGCAGCTTTTATCCACCTGGGACCCAGTACTTC
cdr3_aa: CASSFYPPGTQYF
j_call: TRBJ2-5
clone_size: .
v_call: TRBV11-2
d_call: .

cdr3_nt: TGTGCCAGCAGCCGTAGGACTAGCGGGTCTCAAGAGACCCAGTACTTC
cdr3_aa: CASSRRTSGSQETQYF
j_call: TRBJ2-5
clone_size: .
v_call: TRBV11-3
d_call: TRBD2

cdr3_nt: TGTGCCAGCACTCAGGACAGTGGCAATCAGCCCCAGCATTTT
cdr3_aa: CASTQDSGNQPQHF
j_call: TRBJ1-5
clone_size: .
v_call: TRBV12-3/TRBV12-4
d_call: .

cdr3_nt: TGTGCCAGCAGCAGGTTGGACCCAACCTACGAGCAGTACTTC
cdr3_aa: CASSRLDPTYEQYF
j_call: TRBJ2-7
clone_size: .
v_call: TRBV11-2
d_call: .

cdr3_nt: TGTGCCAGCAGCGCCGCCCGACTAGCGGGGAGCAACGGGGAGCTGTTTTTT
cdr3_aa: CASSAARLAGSNGELFF
j_call: TRBJ2-2
clone_size: .
v_call: TRBV5-5
d_call: TRBD2

cdr3_nt: TGCGCCAGCAGCCCCGGACTAGCGGGATGGAGTGAGCAGTTCTTC
cdr3_aa: CASSPGLAGWSEQFF
j_call: TRBJ2-1
clone_size: few
v_call: TRBV5-1
d_call: TRBD2

cdr3_nt: TGCGCCAGCAGCGGAGGGACAGAGAACACTGAAGCTTTCTTT
cdr3_aa: CASSGGTENTEAFF
j_call: TRBJ1-1
clone_size: many
v_call: TRBV5-1
d_call: TRBD1

cdr3_nt: TGTGCCAGCAGTGCCCTCGTCCGAGGGAGCACAGATACGCAGTATTTT
cdr3_aa: CASSALVRGSTDTQYF
j_call: TRBJ2-3
clone_size: .
v_call: TRBV6-1
d_call: .